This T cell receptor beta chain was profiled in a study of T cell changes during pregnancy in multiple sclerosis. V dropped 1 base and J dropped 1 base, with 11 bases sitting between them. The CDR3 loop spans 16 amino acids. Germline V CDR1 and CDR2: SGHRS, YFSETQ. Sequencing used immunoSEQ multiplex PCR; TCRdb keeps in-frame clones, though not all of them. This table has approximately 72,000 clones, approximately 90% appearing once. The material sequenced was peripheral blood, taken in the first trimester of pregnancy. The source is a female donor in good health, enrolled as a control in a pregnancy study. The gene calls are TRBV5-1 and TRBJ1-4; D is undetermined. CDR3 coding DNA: TGCGCCAGCAGCTTGCGGCGGGCTCAAACTAATGAAAAACTGTTTTTT. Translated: CASSLRRAQTNEKLFF.